These 9 T cell receptor beta chains share one sample of origin, sequenced in a study of identical twins. TCRdb passed the 5' RACE reads through MiXCR, listing each CDR3 protein once. The table lists 1.5 million or so distinct CDR3 sequences, 32% of them singletons. Material: cord blood. The origin of the receptors is a newborn girl in good health.

This chain uses TRBV27 with TRBJ2-1; 9 positions agree with TRBD2. The V segment lost 2 bases and the J segment 6 bases; nucleotides outside the gene matches: 17. The germline V gene has CDR1 MNHEY and CDR2 SMNVEV (reference sequence). The CDR3 totals 19 residues. Written as DNA, the CDR3 is TGTGCCAGCAGTTTAGGCTTCTTCCGGCGGGAGGGCCCTAGCAATGAGCAGTTCTTC. Its translation is CASSLGFFRREGPSNEQFF.

This clonotype was detected only a few times. The chain links TRBV12-3 or TRBV12-4 to TRBJ1-1; a possible D gene is TRBD1 (6 bases). The CDR3 extends over 14 amino acids. Trimming cost V 2 bases and J 4 bases, with 11 bases left between them. CDR3 nucleotide sequence: TGTGCCAGCAGTTTAAACAGGGAGAGCACTGAAGCTTTCTTT. Translating gives CASSLNRESTEAFF.

V and J are TRBV29-1 and TRBJ2-3, with D unclear. The germline gives CDR1 SQVTM, CDR2 ANQGSEA. This CDR3 region has 14 residues. V lost 8 bases and J lost 1, with 16 bases in between. In DNA, the CDR3 is TGCAGCTTCTGTCCCTCGCAGCGCACAGATACGCAGTATTTT. Its translation is CSFCPSQRTDTQYF.

This clonotype was recorded only once. V usage is TRBV28 and J usage is TRBJ2-1, with 16 bases aligning to TRBD2. The J call is in doubt because the DNA end fits TRBJ2-7 better. This CDR3 has 20 amino acids. Germline V CDR1 and CDR2: MDHEN, SYDVKM. The CDR3: CASSIRTGTSGRANYNEQYF. The CDR3 DNA reads TGTGCCAGCAGTATCCGAACCGGGACTAGCGGGAGGGCCAACTACAATGAGCAGTACTTC.

The chain joins TRBV6-1 to TRBJ1-1; D gene unclear. Germline V gene data show CDR1 as MNHNS and CDR2 as SASEGT. The V end was cut by 3 bases, the J end by 0 bases, with 23 bases between. There are 19 residues in the CDR3. Here the CDR3 reads CASSEGSFRHRRLNTEAFF. The CDR3 DNA reads as TGTGCCAGCAGTGAGGGATCATTCCGACATAGGAGGTTGAACACTGAAGCTTTCTTT.

The chain combines TRBV5-5 with TRBJ1-2; D gene ambiguous. The CDR3 covers 14 residues. Germline CDR1 reads SGHKS; CDR2 reads YYEKEE (reference sequence). V was pared by 0 bases and J by 4 bases, with 10 bases between. CDR3 DNA sequence: TGTGCCAGCAGCTTGGACGTACCCCCCTATGGCTACACCTTC. Its protein is CASSLDVPPYGYTF.

This clonotype was seen many times. This chain uses TRBV5-1 with TRBJ2-7; 7 bases agree with TRBD1. Germline V lookup: CDR1 SGHRS, CDR2 YFSETQ. Trimming removed 5 bases from V and 2 bases from J; junction bases left unmatched: 7. This CDR3 contains 14 residues. The CDR3 nucleotides read TGCGCCAGCAGTCCCGACAGGGATCCCTACGAGCAGTACTTC. It encodes CASSPDRDPYEQYF.

The chain uses TRBV24-1 and TRBJ1-6; 7 bases align to TRBD1. The CDR3 sequence is 17 residues long. With V trimmed by 4 bases and J by 7 bases, 12 bases remained unmatched. Per germline, CDR1 KGHDR and CDR2 SFDVKD. In DNA, the CDR3 is TGTGCCACCAGTGACCCACAGGGGCCCTCGGGCAATTCACCCCTCCACTTT. This encodes CATSDPQGPSGNSPLHF.

V and J are TRBV6-1 and TRBJ2-4; 7 bases are a match to TRBD1. This CDR3 has 14 residues. Germline assignment: CDR1 MNHNS and CDR2 SASEGT. With 6 bases clipped from V and 6 bases from J, the junction kept 8 bases outside the gene matches. CDR3 nucleotide sequence: TGTGCCAGCAGGTCCCTACAGGGGTCAAACATTCAGTACTTC. Residues: CASRSLQGSNIQYF.